This TCR beta chain was captured by sequencing in a study of radiotherapy plus CTLA-4 blockade in lung cancer. Study information: Across the patients, objective responses occurred in about 19%, and disease control in around 31%.

As to this clone: The antigen is not known.

The method was immunoSEQ multiplex PCR; TCRdb's version includes in-frame clones alone and lacks a portion of them. Of about 87,000 clones listed, approximately 86% are singletons. General study points: In blood, after radiotherapy plus ipilimumab, tumor-derived TCR clones expanded.

The CDR3 spans 13 residues. This sequence originates from a human donor with non-small cell lung cancer that progressed on radiotherapy plus ipilimumab. The sample here was peripheral blood, taken from a patient treated with radiotherapy plus ipilimumab. The chain has TRBV21-1 and TRBJ2-7. TRBV21-1 is reported as a pseudogene. This CDR3 reads CAGDPDGYYEQYF. The CDR3 DNA reads as TGTGCCGGGGACCCGGACGGTTACTACGAGCAGTACTTC.